Shown below are 23 T cell receptor beta chains from a single sample sequenced in a study of T cell repertoires in cytomegalovirus infection (dated by TCRdb to between 2018 and 2021). What the treatment or condition label conveys for this sample: in vitro stimulation with specific CMV peptide epitopes to enrich CMV-specific T cells. Sequencing used an Illumina HiSeq 1500. TCRdb itself trimmed the public reads at Q25 with fastp, ran MiXCR and retained productive beta chains. Each entry is one CDR3 protein sequence, shown with its most common DNA and genes. The sample table records some 590,000 distinct CDR3 sequences; under 45% of these occur just once. 48% of the sample is in the top ten clones. Their antigens remain unidentified. Sequencing was performed on cultured PBMCs, taken from culture after CMV antigen stimulation. Receptors were obtained from a human donor in good health (CMV status not recorded). Some clones in this sample may be carry-over from other donors' samples.

The rearrangement joins TRBV6-1 to TRBJ2-1, with D perhaps TRBD2 (5 bases). CDR1 is MNHNS, CDR2 SASEGT, per germline. Trimming left V 10 bases short and J 1 base short, with 23 bases between. The CDR3 runs 17 residues. CDR3: CATIGTRSGGSYNEQFF. In nucleotides, the CDR3 is TGTGCCACCATAGGAACCCGTTCGGGCGGGTCCTACAATGAGCAGTTCTTC.

This clonotype was seen more than once but under ten times. The rearrangement joins TRBV5-1 to TRBJ2-7, with TRBD1 identical over 9 bases. Germline trimming cut 9 bases from V and 10 bases from J; bases unmatched to any gene: 14. Germline lookup yields CDR1 SGHRS and CDR2 YFSETQ. There are 13 residues in the CDR3. The DNA of the CDR3 is TGCGCCACCGGCGACCCGGGACAGGGAGTACAGTACTTC. Protein: CATGDPGQGVQYF.

The V gene is TRBV20-1, the J gene TRBJ1-2; 7 bases are a match to TRBD1. V trimming: 0 bases; J trimming: 0 bases; junction bases outside the gene matches: 10. The germline gives CDR1 DFQATT, CDR2 SNEGSKA (reference sequence). The CDR3 consists of 17 residues. CDR3 coding DNA: TGCAGTGCTAGAGATCCTCAGGGGGAAGTGGCTAACTATGGCTACACCTTC. Translating gives CSARDPQGEVANYGYTF.

This clonotype has just a few counts. The chain uses TRBV5-1 and TRBJ1-2; TRBD1 might be the D (6 bases). V lost 6 bases, J lost 0 bases, and 18 bases lay in between. Germline CDR1 is SGHRS and CDR2 is YFSETQ. The CDR3 totals 16 residues. CDR3 region: CASTRDIAPTNYGYTF. The CDR3 DNA reads as TGCGCCAGCACAAGGGACATCGCCCCTACTAACTATGGCTACACCTTC.

This clonotype was found a few times. V and J are TRBV28 and TRBJ2-1; D remains ambiguous. Germline V gene sequence: CDR1 MDHEN, CDR2 SYDVKM. The CDR3 is 15 residues long. Trimming took off 4 bases at V and 0 bases at J, with 10 bases between the two ends. In DNA form, the CDR3 reads TGTGCCAGCAGTTATACAGTGAGCTCCTACAATGAGCAGTTCTTC. Encoded protein: CASSYTVSSYNEQFF.

The J gene is TRBJ2-3, the V gene TRBV6-2 or TRBV6-3; 8 nucleotides agree with TRBD1. Per the germline V gene, CDR1 is MNHEY and CDR2 is SVGEGT. After removal of 5 bases from V and 6 bases from J, the junction contained 10 bases not matched to a gene. This CDR3 is built from 15 residues. The CDR3 DNA reads as TGTGCCAGCAGTGCTCGGTGGACAGGGCGTGATACGCAGTATTTT. Translated, it gives CASSARWTGRDTQYF.

This clonotype appeared a single time. The chain employs TRBV6-2 or TRBV6-3 and TRBJ2-3; 15 positions match TRBD2. The CDR3 length is 17 residues. Germline loops: CDR1 MNHEY, CDR2 SVGEGT. V shed 10 bases, J shed 2 bases, and the junction held 10 bases outside the gene matches. This CDR3 is CATERRTSGRVTDTQYF. The CDR3 nucleotides read TGTGCCACTGAACGGAGGACTAGCGGGAGGGTCACAGATACGCAGTATTTT.

The rearrangement links TRBV6-2 or TRBV6-3 to TRBJ2-7, with 9 nucleotides matching TRBD1. Germline values: CDR1 MNHEY, CDR2 SVGEGT. V was clipped by 3 bases and J by 2 bases; unmatched bases: 5. The CDR3 extends over 15 amino acids. CDR3 residues: CASSYGTGFPYEQYF. CDR3 nucleotides: TGTGCCAGCAGTTATGGGACAGGGTTCCCCTACGAGCAGTACTTC.

The V call is TRBV7-6, the J call TRBJ1-2; D remains ambiguous. Per the germline V gene, CDR1 is SGHVS and CDR2 is FNYEAQ. The CDR3 totals 14 residues. The V and J ends lost 4 bases and 4 bases respectively, with 13 bases between them. The CDR3 DNA sequence: TGTGCCAGCAGCTCGGACTTCCGAAGCTATGGCTACACCTTC. Translating gives CASSSDFRSYGYTF.

This clonotype turned up a few times. The chain is built from TRBV7-8 and TRBJ2-5, with 14 bases lining up with TRBD2. V shed 3 bases, J shed 4 bases, and the junction held 13 bases outside the gene matches. In germline, CDR1 is SGHVS, CDR2 FQNEAQ. CDR3 size: 19 residues. CDR3 residues: CASSLRRRGTSGRGETQYF. CDR3 DNA sequence: TGTGCCAGCAGCTTGAGACGAAGGGGGACTAGCGGGAGAGGAGAGACCCAGTACTTC.

The chain recombines TRBV12-3 or TRBV12-4 with TRBJ2-1, with TRBD1 as a possible D gene (5 bases). This CDR3 comprises 13 residues. V was trimmed by 7 bases and J by 4 bases, leaving 11 bases between them. The DNA of the CDR3 is TGTGCCAGCACCTTGGGGCTTTACAATGAGCAGTTCTTC. This gives the protein CASTLGLYNEQFF.

The chain links TRBV11-2 to TRBJ2-1; 11 positions match TRBD2. The junction had 4 bases not matched to a gene; V was cut back by 3 bases and J by 3 bases. This CDR3 spans 16 amino acids. Per the germline V gene, CDR1 is SGHAT and CDR2 is FQNNGV. CDR3 in DNA: TGTGCCAGCAGCTTCGGACTAGCGGGTAACTACAATGAGCAGTTCTTC. This encodes CASSFGLAGNYNEQFF.

The chain combines TRBV7-2 with TRBJ1-2; TRBD1 is a possible D gene (5 bases). The germline V and J ends were trimmed by 5 bases and 6 bases, with 13 bases remaining between them. There are 13 residues in the CDR3. Per the germline V gene, CDR1 is SGHTA and CDR2 is FQGNSA. DNA of the CDR3: TGTGCCAGCAGCATGACCAGGGTAAATGGCTACACCTTC. Amino acids: CASSMTRVNGYTF. Looking up the rest from reference TRBV7-2 and TRBJ1-2 gives the full variable domain: GAGVSQSPSNKVTEKGKDVELRCDPISGHTALYWYRQSLGQGLEFLIYFQGNSAPDKSGLPSDRFSAERTGGSVSTLTIQRTQQEDSAVYLCASSMTRVNGYTFGSGTRLTVV.

The chain recombines TRBV11-2 with TRBJ1-2, with D perhaps matching TRBD1 (6 bases). This CDR3 spans 16 amino acids. V was trimmed by 4 bases and J by 5 bases, leaving 20 bases between them. The V gene's germline CDR1 is SGHAT and CDR2 FQNNGV. CDR3 DNA sequence: TGTGCCAGCAGCTCTGGGACCTTCCGGGGGCTTTATGGCTACACCTTC. Its protein product is CASSSGTFRGLYGYTF.

The chain recombines TRBV2 with TRBJ2-1, with D possibly TRBD1 on 5 matching bases. This CDR3 has 14 residues. Trimming shortened V by 7 bases and J by 0 bases, and 10 bases separated the two germline ends. CDR1 SNHLY and CDR2 FYNNEI come from the germline V gene. The CDR3 DNA reads TGTGCCAGCATGGGGCCGAGCTCCTACAATGAGCAGTTCTTC. Translated: CASMGPSSYNEQFF.

The chain combines TRBV5-1 with TRBJ2-1; weak D call: TRBD2 (5 bases). CDR1 is SGHRS and CDR2 is YFSETQ in the germline V gene. The CDR3 is 14 residues long. V was cut by 0 bases and J by 5 bases, with 9 bases left in between. The CDR3 DNA sequence: TGCGCCAGCAGCTTGGTCGGGAATCACAATGAGCAGTTCTTC. Translating it yields CASSLVGNHNEQFF.

The rearrangement joins TRBV4-1 to TRBJ1-6; D not certain. This CDR3 is built from 17 residues. The germline CDR1 and CDR2 sequences are MGHRA and YSYEKL. The V end lost 2 bases, the J end lost 0 bases, and 11 bases lay between the germline ends. The CDR3 DNA reads TGCGCCAGCAGCCAAAGATGGCCTAGCTCCTATAATTCACCCCTCCACTTT. Amino acids: CASSQRWPSSYNSPLHF.

This clonotype was counted at least ten times. The chain has TRBV7-2 and TRBJ2-5; D might be TRBD1 or TRBD2, each matching 5 bases. The length of the CDR3 is 14 residues. Germline V gene sequence: CDR1 SGHTA, CDR2 FQGNSA. The V end was cut by 1 base, the J end by 1 base, with 7 bases between. The CDR3 coding sequence is TGTGCCAGCAGCTTAGGAGGGGTCCAAGAGACCCAGTACTTC. The encoded protein is CASSLGGVQETQYF.

This clonotype has a handful of counts. This chain joins TRBV4-1 and TRBJ1-5; a possible D gene is TRBD1 (5 bases). Deletions cut 4 bases from V and 10 bases from J, with 14 bases between. The V gene's germline CDR1 is MGHRA and CDR2 YSYEKL. This CDR3 has 13 amino acids. The CDR3 sequence is CASSRSLWTPQHF. The DNA of the CDR3 is TGCGCCAGCAGCCGCTCCCTGTGGACACCCCAGCATTTT.

This CDR3 is CASSPLVVGFNEKLFF. The CDR3 coding sequence is TGTGCCAGCAGCCCCCTCGTAGTGGGGTTTAATGAAAAACTGTTTTTT. This chain connects TRBV7-6 to TRBJ1-4; D is unresolved. V was pared by 5 bases and J by 4 bases, with 17 bases between. The germline gives CDR1 SGHVS, CDR2 FNYEAQ. The CDR3 length is 16 residues.

Only one count was recorded for this clonotype. The chain combines TRBV20-1 with TRBJ2-7; 7 nucleotides agree with TRBD1. This CDR3 has 16 amino acids. Germline CDR1 is DFQATT and CDR2 is SNEGSKA (reference sequence). V lost 5 bases, J lost 3 bases, and 16 bases stayed unmatched. CDR3: CSAPSPRGLKDYEQYF. The DNA of the CDR3 is TGCAGTGCTCCCTCACCGAGGGGGCTGAAGGACTACGAGCAGTACTTC.

In this sample, this clonotype turned up a few times. The rearrangement links TRBV7-2 to TRBJ1-1; D gene ambiguous. The CDR3 sequence is 14 residues long. Trimming took off 5 bases at V and 4 bases at J, with 14 bases between the two ends. Germline loops: CDR1 SGHTA, CDR2 FQGNSA. CDR3 region: CASSLEMFGTEAFF. Written as DNA, the CDR3 is TGTGCCAGCAGCCTAGAGATGTTTGGCACTGAAGCTTTCTTT.

The V call is TRBV5-6, the J call TRBJ2-7; D not certain. V gave up 3 bases and J gave up 3 bases, with 7 bases separating them. Germline loops: CDR1 SGHDT, CDR2 YYEEEE. The CDR3 runs 12 residues. In DNA, the CDR3 is TGTGCCAGCAGCTCGGGCTTCTACGAGCAGTACTTC. Protein: CASSSGFYEQYF.